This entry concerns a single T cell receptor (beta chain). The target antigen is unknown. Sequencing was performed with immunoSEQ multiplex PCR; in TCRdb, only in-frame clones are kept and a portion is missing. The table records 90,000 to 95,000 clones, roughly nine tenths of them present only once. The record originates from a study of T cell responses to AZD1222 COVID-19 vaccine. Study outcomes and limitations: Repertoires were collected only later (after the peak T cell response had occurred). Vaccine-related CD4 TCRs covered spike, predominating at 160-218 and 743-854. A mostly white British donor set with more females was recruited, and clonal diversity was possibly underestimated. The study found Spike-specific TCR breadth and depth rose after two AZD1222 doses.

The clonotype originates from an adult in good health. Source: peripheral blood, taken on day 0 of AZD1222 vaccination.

The CDR3, as DNA: TGTGCCAGCAGGGACAGGGGTGAAGCTTTCTTT. As protein: CASRDRGEAFF. V gene TRBV19 combines with J gene TRBJ1-1; TRBD1 matches 10 bases. The ends lost 9 bases at V and 7 bases at J; junction bases unmatched: 2. Germline V gene sequence: CDR1 LNHDA, CDR2 SQIVND (reference sequence). This CDR3 comprises 11 residues.